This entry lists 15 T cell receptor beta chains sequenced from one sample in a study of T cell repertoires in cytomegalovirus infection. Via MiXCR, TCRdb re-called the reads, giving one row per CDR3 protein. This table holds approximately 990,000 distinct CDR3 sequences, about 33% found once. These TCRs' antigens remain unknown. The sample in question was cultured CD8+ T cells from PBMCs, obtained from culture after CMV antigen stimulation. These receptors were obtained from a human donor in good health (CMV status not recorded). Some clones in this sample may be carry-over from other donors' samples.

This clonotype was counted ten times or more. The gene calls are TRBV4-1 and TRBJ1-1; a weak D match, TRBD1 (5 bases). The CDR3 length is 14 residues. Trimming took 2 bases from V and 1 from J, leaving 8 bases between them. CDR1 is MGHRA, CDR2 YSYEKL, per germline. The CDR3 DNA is TGCGCCAGCAGCCAATTGAGGGGGAACACTGAAGCTTTCTTT. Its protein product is CASSQLRGNTEAFF.

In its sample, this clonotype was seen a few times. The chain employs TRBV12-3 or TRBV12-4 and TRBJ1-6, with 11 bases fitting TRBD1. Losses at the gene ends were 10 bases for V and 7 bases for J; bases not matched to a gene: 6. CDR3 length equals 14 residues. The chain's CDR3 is CAIMDRGQNSPLHF. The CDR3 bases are TGTGCCATTATGGACAGGGGGCAGAATTCACCCCTCCACTTT.

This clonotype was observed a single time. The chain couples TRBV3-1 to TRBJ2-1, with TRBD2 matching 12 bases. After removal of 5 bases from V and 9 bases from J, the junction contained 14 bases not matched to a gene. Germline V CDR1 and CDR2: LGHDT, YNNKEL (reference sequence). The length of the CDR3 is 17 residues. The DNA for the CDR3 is TGTGCCAGCAGCTACTCTAGCGGGGGGGCCGGTATTAGTGAGCAGTTCTTC. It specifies CASSYSSGGAGISEQFF.

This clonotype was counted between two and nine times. CDR3 in amino acids: CASSVGDRAWPEAFF. CDR3 in DNA: TGTGCCAGCAGCGTAGGGGACAGGGCTTGGCCTGAAGCTTTCTTT. This chain links TRBV9 with TRBJ1-1, with 9 bases that match TRBD1. The length of the CDR3 is 15 residues. V shed 0 bases and J 6 bases; nucleotides not matched to a gene: 6. Germline CDR1 is SGDLS and CDR2 is YYNGEE.

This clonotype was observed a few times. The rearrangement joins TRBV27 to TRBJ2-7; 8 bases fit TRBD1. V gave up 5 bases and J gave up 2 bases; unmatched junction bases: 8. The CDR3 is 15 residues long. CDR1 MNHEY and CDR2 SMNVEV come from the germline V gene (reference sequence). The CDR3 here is CASSLTGQVAYEQYF. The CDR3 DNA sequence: TGTGCCAGCAGTCTTACGGGACAGGTAGCCTACGAGCAGTACTTC.

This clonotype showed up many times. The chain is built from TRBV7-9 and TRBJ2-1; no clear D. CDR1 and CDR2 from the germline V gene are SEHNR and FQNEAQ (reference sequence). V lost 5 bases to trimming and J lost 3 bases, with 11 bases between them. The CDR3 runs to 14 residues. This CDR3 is CASSRAVGYNEQFF. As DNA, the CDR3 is TGTGCCAGCAGCCGCGCGGTGGGCTACAATGAGCAGTTCTTC.

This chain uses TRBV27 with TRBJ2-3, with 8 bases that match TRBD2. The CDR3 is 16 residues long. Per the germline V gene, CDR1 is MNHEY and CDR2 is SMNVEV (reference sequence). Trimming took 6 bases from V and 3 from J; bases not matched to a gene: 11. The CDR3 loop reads CASSLRTSRSTDTQYF. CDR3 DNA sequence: TGTGCCAGCAGCCTTCGGACTAGCCGGTCGACAGATACGCAGTATTTT.

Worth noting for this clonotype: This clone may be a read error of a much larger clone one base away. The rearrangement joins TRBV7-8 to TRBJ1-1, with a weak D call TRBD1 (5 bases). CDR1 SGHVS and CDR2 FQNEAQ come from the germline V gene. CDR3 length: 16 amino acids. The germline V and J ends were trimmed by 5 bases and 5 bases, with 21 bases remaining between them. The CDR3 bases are TGTGCCAGCAGCAGTCTTCACGAAGTGTCAGGGACTGAAGCTTTCTTT. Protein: CASSSLHEVSGTEAFF.

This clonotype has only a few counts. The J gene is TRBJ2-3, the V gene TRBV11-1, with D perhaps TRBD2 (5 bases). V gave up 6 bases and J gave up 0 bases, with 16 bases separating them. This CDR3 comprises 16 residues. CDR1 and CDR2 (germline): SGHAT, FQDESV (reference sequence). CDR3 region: CASRVDSPFSTDTQYF. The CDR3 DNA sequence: TGTGCCAGCAGAGTGGACTCGCCCTTTAGCACAGATACGCAGTATTTT.

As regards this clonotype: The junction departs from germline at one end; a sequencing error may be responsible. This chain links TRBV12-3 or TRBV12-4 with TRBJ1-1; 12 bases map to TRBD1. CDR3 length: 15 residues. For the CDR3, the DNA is TGTGTCAGCAGTTTAGACCGGGACAGGGGGCGCGAAGCTTTCTTT. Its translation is CVSSLDRDRGREAFF.

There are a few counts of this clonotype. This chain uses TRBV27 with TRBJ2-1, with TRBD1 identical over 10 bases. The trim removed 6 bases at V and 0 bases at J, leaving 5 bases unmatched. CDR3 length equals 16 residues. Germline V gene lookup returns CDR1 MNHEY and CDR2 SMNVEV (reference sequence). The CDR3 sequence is CASRWTGGNSYNEQFF. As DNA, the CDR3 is TGTGCCAGCAGATGGACAGGGGGAAACTCCTACAATGAGCAGTTCTTC.

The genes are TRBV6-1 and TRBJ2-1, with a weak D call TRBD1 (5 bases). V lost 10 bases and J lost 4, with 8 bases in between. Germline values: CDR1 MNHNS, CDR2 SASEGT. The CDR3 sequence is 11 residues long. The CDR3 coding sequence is TGTGCCACCGACAGTTACAATGAGCAGTTCTTC. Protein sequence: CATDSYNEQFF.

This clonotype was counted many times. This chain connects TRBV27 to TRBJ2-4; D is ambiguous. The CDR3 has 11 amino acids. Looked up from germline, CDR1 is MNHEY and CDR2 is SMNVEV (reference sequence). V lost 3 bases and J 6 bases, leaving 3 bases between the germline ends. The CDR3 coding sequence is TGTGCCAGCAGTTTTGGAAACATTCAGTACTTC. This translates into CASSFGNIQYF.

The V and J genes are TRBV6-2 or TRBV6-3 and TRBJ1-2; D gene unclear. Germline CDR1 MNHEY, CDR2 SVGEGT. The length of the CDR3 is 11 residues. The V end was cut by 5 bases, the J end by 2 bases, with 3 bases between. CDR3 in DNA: TGTGCCAGCAGTACCAACTATGGCTACACCTTC. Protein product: CASSTNYGYTF.

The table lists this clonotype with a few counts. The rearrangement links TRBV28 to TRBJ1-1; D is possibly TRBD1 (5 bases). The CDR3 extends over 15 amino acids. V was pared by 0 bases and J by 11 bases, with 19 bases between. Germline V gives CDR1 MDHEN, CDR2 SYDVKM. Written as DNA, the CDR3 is TGTGCCAGCAGTTTATGCATTGAGAGGGTGTGGGGGGCTTTCTTT. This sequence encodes CASSLCIERVWGAFF.